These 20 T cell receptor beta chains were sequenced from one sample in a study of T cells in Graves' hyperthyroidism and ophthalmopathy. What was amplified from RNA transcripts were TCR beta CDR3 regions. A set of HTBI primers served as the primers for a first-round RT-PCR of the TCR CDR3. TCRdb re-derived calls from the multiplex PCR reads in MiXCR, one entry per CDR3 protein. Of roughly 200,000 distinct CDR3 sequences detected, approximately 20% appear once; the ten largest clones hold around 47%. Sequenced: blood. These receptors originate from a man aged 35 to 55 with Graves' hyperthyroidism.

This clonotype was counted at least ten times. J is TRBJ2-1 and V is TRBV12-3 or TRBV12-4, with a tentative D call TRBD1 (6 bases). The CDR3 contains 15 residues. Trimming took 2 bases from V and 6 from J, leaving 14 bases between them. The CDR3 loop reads CASSLRQGSINEQFF. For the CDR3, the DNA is TGTGCCAGCAGTTTACGGCAGGGGAGTATCAATGAGCAGTTCTTC.

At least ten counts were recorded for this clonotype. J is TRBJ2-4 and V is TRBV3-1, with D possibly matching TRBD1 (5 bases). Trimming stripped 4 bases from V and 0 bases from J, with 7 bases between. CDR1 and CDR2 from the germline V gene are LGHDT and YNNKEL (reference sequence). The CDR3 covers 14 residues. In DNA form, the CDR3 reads TGTGCCAGCAGCCCGACAGCAGCCAAAAACATTCAGTACTTC. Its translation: CASSPTAAKNIQYF.

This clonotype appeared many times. The CDR3 sequence: CASSEGLAGTYEQYF. DNA for the CDR3: TGTGCCAGCAGCGAGGGACTAGCGGGGACCTACGAGCAGTACTTC. V and J are TRBV9 and TRBJ2-7; 13 bases are shared with TRBD2. CDR3 length: 15 residues. V was pared by 3 bases and J by 2 bases, with 2 bases of the junction left unmatched. Germline CDR1 SGDLS, CDR2 YYNGEE.

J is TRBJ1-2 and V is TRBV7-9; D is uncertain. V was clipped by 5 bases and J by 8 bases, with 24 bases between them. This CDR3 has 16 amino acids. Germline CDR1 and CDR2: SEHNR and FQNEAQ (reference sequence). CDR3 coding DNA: TGTGCCAGCAGCCCCCATATCGGCGGGGTTTCCGAGGGCTACACCTTC. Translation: CASSPHIGGVSEGYTF.

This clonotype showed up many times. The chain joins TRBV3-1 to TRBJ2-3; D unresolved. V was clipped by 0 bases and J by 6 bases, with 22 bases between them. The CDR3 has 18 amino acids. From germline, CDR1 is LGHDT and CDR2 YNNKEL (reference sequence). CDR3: CASSQENPLSSSGDTQYF. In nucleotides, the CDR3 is TGTGCCAGCAGCCAAGAGAATCCGCTATCATCATCTGGGGATACGCAGTATTTT.

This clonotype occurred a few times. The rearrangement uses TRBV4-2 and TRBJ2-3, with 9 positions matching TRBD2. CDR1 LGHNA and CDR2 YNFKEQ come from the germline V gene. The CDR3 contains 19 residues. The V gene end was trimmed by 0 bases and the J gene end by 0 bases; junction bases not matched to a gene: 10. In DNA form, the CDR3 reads TGTGCCAGCAGCCAAGAAAGGTCCAGCGGGGGGACAAGCACAGATACGCAGTATTTT. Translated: CASSQERSSGGTSTDTQYF.

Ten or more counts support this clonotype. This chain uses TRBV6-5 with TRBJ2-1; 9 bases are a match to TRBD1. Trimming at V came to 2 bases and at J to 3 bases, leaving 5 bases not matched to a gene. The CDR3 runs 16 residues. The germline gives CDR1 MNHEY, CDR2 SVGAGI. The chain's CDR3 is CASSYGATGGYNEQFF. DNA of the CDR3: TGTGCCAGCAGTTACGGAGCGACAGGGGGCTACAATGAGCAGTTCTTC.

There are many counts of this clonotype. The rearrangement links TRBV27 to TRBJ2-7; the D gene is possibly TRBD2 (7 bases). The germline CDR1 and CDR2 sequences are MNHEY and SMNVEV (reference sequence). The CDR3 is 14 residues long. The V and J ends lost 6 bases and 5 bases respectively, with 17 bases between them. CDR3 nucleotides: TGTGCCAGCAGGCGTGTGGGGGGGCCGGACGAGCAGTACTTC. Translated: CASRRVGGPDEQYF.

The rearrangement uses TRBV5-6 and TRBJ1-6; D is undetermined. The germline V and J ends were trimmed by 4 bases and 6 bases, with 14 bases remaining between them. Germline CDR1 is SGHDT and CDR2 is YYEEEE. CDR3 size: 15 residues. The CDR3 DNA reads TGTGCCAGCAGCCTATACGTGGGCGGTAATTCACCCCTCCACTTT. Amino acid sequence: CASSLYVGGNSPLHF.

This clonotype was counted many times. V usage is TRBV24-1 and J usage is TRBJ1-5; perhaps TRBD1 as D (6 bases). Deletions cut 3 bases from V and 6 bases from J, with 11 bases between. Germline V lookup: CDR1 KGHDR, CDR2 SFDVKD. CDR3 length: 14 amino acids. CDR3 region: CATSDNRVGQPQHF. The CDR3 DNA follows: TGTGCCACCAGTGATAACAGGGTAGGTCAGCCCCAGCATTTT.

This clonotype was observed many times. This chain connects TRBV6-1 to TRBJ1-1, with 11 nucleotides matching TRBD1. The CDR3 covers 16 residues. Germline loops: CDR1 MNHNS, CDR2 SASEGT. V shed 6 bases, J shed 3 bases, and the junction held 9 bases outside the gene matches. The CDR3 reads CASSLRDRGFYTEAFF. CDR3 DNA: TGTGCCAGCAGCTTACGGGACAGGGGGTTTTACACTGAAGCTTTCTTT.

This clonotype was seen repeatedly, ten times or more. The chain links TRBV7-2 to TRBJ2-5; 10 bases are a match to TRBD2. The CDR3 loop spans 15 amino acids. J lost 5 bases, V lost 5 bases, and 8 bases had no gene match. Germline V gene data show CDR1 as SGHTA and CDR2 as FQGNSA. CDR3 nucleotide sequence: TGTGCCAGCAGCCGCGAGCGGGGGGGCGAGGAGACCCAGTACTTC. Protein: CASSRERGGEETQYF.

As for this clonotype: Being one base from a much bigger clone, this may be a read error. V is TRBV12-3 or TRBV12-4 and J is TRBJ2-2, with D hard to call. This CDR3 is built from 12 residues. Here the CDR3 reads CASTQNAGELFF. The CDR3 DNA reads TGTGCCAGCACCCAGAACGCCGGGGAGCTGTTTTTT.

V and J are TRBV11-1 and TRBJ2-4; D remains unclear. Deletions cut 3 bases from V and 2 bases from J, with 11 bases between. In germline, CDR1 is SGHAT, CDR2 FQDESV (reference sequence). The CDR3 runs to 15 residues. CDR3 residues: CASSLGYGSKNIQYF. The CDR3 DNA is TGTGCCAGCAGCTTGGGGTATGGGTCCAAAAACATTCAGTACTTC. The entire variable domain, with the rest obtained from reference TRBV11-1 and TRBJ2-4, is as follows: EAEVAQSPRYKITEKSQAVAFWCDPISGHATLYWYRQILGQGPELLVQFQDESVVDDSQLPKDRFSAERLKGVDSTLKIQPAELGDSAMYLCASSLGYGSKNIQYFGAGTRLSVL.

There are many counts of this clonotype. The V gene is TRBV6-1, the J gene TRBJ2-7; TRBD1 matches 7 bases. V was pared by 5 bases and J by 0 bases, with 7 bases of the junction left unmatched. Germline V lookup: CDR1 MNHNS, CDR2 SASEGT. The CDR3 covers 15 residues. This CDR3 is CASSSHHRGSYEQYF. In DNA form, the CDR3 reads TGTGCCAGCAGTTCCCACCACAGGGGCTCCTACGAGCAGTACTTC.

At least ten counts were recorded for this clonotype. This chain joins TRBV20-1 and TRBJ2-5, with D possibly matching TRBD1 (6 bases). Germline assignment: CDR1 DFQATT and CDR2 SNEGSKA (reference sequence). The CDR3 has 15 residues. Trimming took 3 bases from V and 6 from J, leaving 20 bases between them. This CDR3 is CSARGHRDTKKTQYF. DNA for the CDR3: TGCAGTGCTAGGGGTCATCGGGACACTAAAAAGACCCAGTACTTC.

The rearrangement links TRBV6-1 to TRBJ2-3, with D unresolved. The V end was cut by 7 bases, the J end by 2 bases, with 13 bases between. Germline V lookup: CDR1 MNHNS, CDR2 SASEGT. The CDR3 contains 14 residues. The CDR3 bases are TGTGCCAGCACCCCCGCCACACACACAGATACGCAGTATTTT. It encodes CASTPATHTDTQYF.

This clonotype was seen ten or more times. As DNA, the CDR3 is TGTGCCAGCAGCCAAGTCTCCTACGAGCAGTACTTC. It codes for CASSQVSYEQYF. The chain links TRBV7-9 to TRBJ2-7; no firm D call. The ends were cut back, 5 bases at V and 0 bases at J, with 5 bases in the middle. Germline CDR1 and CDR2: SEHNR and FQNEAQ (reference sequence). The CDR3 is 12 amino acids.

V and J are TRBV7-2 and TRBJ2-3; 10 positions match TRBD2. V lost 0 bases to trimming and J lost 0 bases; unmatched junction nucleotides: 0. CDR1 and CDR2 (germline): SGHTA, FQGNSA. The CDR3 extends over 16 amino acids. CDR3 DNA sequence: TGTGCCAGCAGCTTAGCTAGCGGGGGGAGCACAGATACGCAGTATTTT. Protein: CASSLASGGSTDTQYF.

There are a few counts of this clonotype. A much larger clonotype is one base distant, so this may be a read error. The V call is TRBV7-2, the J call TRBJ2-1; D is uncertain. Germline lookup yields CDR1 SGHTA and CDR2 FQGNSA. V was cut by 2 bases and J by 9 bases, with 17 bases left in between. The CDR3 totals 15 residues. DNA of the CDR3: TGTGCCAGCAGCTTAACGATCGGTGGGAAGCGTGAGCAGTTCTTC. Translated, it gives CASSLTIGGKREQFF.